These 15 T cell receptor beta chains came from one sample sequenced in a study of cytomegalovirus exposure and HLA in healthy donors listed by TCRdb under 2017. Library generation was performed with the immunoSEQ multiplex PCR assay. A mixture of 60 forward primers for TCR Vbeta segments and 13 reverse primers for TCR Jbeta segments was used in the multiplex PCR. In its TCRdb copy, this immuneACCESS table keeps in-frame sequences only and misses some clones. Where compared with another copy, unresolved V genes explain less than half of these, and the others have no known cause. This sample comprises around 90,000 clones, approximately 60% of them detected only once. The ten top clones hold 5% to 6.5% of the sample. Sequencing was done on a sample of PBMCs. These receptors were obtained from a woman between 25 and 40 years old in good health and CMV-seropositive.

For the CDR3, the DNA is TGCGCCAGCAGCCAAGAGCACCGACAGACCTACAATGAGCAGTTCTTC. Its translation: CASSQEHRQTYNEQFF. The chain is built from TRBV4-3 and TRBJ2-1; perhaps TRBD1 as D (5 bases). This CDR3 is 16 amino acids long. CDR1 and CDR2 from the germline V gene are LGHNA and YSLEER. The germline V and J ends were trimmed by 0 bases and 2 bases, with 11 bases remaining between them.

This clone was detected a few times. This chain joins TRBV10-3 and TRBJ1-2; TRBD1 might be the D (5 bases). V lost 0 bases and J lost 6, with 11 bases in between. Germline CDR1 is ENHRY and CDR2 is SYGVKD. CDR3 length equals 14 residues. This CDR3 is CAISESGGMDGYTF. CDR3 in DNA: TGTGCCATCAGTGAGTCGGGGGGTATGGATGGCTACACCTTC.

The chain uses TRBV4-1 and TRBJ2-5, with 7 bases lining up with TRBD1. The germline CDR1 and CDR2 sequences are MGHRA and YSYEKL. Germline trimming cut 0 bases from V and 3 bases from J; bases unmatched to any gene: 4. This CDR3 region has 15 residues. CDR3 sequence reads: CASSQDLGTEETQYF. The CDR3 DNA is TGCGCCAGCAGCCAAGATTTAGGGACAGAAGAGACCCAGTACTTC.

The table lists this clone with a few counts. This chain uses TRBV2 with TRBJ1-2, with D perhaps matching TRBD1 (6 bases). Per germline, CDR1 SNHLY and CDR2 FYNNEI. Trimming left V 4 bases short and J 0 bases short, with 12 bases between. This CDR3 has 15 amino acids. The CDR3, as DNA: TGTGCCAGCAGTGGGACAGCAGTTACTAACTATGGCTACACCTTC. Translating gives CASSGTAVTNYGYTF.

The genes are TRBV19 and TRBJ1-5; perhaps TRBD1 as D (5 bases). V gave up 2 bases and J gave up 1 base, with 18 bases separating them. CDR1 is LNHDA, CDR2 SQIVND, per germline (reference sequence). CDR3 length: 18 amino acids. Here the CDR3 reads CASSIWDWGYQSNQPQHF. The CDR3, as DNA: TGTGCCAGTAGTATATGGGACTGGGGGTACCAAAGCAATCAGCCCCAGCATTTT.

The sample holds one count of this clone. J is TRBJ2-3 and V is TRBV18; D is possibly TRBD1 (5 bases). The CDR3 runs 15 residues. The V end lost 3 bases, the J end lost 4 bases, and 14 bases lay between the germline ends. The germline V gene encodes CDR1 KGHSH and CDR2 LQKENI. CDR3 coding DNA: TGTGCCAGCTCACCGGTGGCAGGGTTATCAGATACGCAGTATTTT. This sequence encodes CASSPVAGLSDTQYF.

This clone was recorded a few times. The rearrangement links TRBV6-1 to TRBJ1-6; D might be TRBD1 (5 bases). Germline V gene lookup returns CDR1 MNHNS and CDR2 SASEGT. The CDR3 loop spans 12 amino acids. Between the trimmed V and J ends, which lost 7 bases and 7 bases, there was a span of 8 bases. DNA of the CDR3: TGTGCCAGCACCCCAGGGAATTCACCCCTCCACTTT. Translating gives CASTPGNSPLHF.

The CDR3 DNA is TGTGCCAGCAGCTTAGAACTAGCGGGGGCGAGGAAGTTCTTC. It codes for CASSLELAGARKFF. The chain links TRBV7-9 to TRBJ2-1; the match to TRBD2 covers 11 bases. The ends lost 1 base at V and 14 bases at J; junction bases unmatched: 7. The germline V gene has CDR1 SEHNR and CDR2 FQNEAQ (reference sequence). The CDR3 spans 14 residues.

The CDR3 DNA reads TGTGCCAGCCATACGCAGGTCGCGAATAATGAAAAACTGTTTTTT. Its protein is CASHTQVANNEKLFF. The rearrangement links TRBV2 to TRBJ1-4, with D hard to call. The V end lost 8 bases, the J end lost 4 bases, and 17 bases lay between the germline ends. Germline CDR1 reads SNHLY; CDR2 reads FYNNEI. The CDR3 loop spans 15 amino acids.

This clone was picked up one time. This rearrangement joins TRBV20-1 to TRBJ1-1; D not certain. Germline-derived CDR1 and CDR2 are DFQATT and SNEGSKA (reference sequence). The CDR3 loop spans 10 amino acids. The V gene lost 6 bases and the J gene lost 4 bases, with 6 bases spanning the gap. The DNA of the CDR3 is TGCAGTGCGGGCGTCACTGAAGCTTTCTTT. Translation: CSAGVTEAFF.

The chain uses TRBV4-1 and TRBJ2-7, with 10 bases lining up with TRBD1. The CDR3 contains 15 residues. The germline gives CDR1 MGHRA, CDR2 YSYEKL. With V trimmed by 0 bases and J by 7 bases, 6 bases remained unmatched. The CDR3, as DNA: TGCGCCAGCAGCCAAGATGGGACAGGGGCCGAGGAGCAGTACTTC. Protein product: CASSQDGTGAEEQYF.

Concerning this clone: A read error may produce the germline difference seen at one junction end. This sequence joins TRBV7-9 and TRBJ1-5; D possibly corresponds to TRBD1 (5 bases). This CDR3 comprises 12 residues. Per germline, CDR1 SEHNR and CDR2 FQNEAQ (reference sequence). The CDR3 nucleotides are TGTTCCAGCAGCCTTGGGGCCCAGCCCCAGCATTTT. Protein: CSSSLGAQPQHF.

This clone was picked up one time. This chain joins TRBV7-9 and TRBJ2-1; D perhaps matches TRBD1 (5 bases). There are 13 residues in the CDR3. Germline V gene data show CDR1 as SEHNR and CDR2 as FQNEAQ (reference sequence). The V end lost 4 bases, the J end lost 3 bases, and 7 bases lay between the germline ends. CDR3 sequence (DNA): TGTGCCAGCAGCTCCGACAGCTACAATGAGCAGTTCTTC. This translates into CASSSDSYNEQFF.

The genes are TRBV6-5 and TRBJ1-2, with a tentative D call TRBD1 (6 bases). V lost 0 bases, J lost 8 bases, and 13 bases lay in between. Germline CDR1 MNHEY, CDR2 SVGAGI. This CDR3 contains 14 residues. Written as DNA, the CDR3 is TGTGCCAGCAGTTACTCGCAGGGGTCGTCCGGCTACACCTTC. This translates into CASSYSQGSSGYTF.

This clone was seen once. The chain has TRBV19 and TRBJ2-3; 8 nucleotides line up with TRBD2. Unmatched junction bases numbered 9, after V lost 5 bases and J lost 2 bases. This CDR3 has 16 amino acids. Germline-derived CDR1 and CDR2 are LNHDA and SQIVND (reference sequence). The CDR3, as DNA: TGTGCCAGTAGTCCTCGGGGAGCGGGGGTCACAGATACGCAGTATTTT. Translation: CASSPRGAGVTDTQYF.